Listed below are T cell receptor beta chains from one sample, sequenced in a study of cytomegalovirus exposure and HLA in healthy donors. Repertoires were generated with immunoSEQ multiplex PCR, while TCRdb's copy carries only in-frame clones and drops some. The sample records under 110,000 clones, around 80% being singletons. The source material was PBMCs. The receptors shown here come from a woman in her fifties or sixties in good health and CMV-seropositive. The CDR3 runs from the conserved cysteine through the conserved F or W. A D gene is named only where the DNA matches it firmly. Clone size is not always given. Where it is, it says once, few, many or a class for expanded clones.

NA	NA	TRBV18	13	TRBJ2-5	TGTGCCAGCTCACCACTCCGCCAAGAGACCCAGTACTTC	CASSPLRQETQYF
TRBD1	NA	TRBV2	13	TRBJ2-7	TGTGCCGGCTCAAGCGGGACAGGGAACGAGCAGTACTTC	CAGSSGTGNEQYF
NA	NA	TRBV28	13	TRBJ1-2	TGTGCCAGCAGTTTGCCAGGCAACTATGGCTACACCTTC	CASSLPGNYGYTF
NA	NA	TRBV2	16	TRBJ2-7	TGTGCCAGCAGTGGGGGATCCGACAGGCCCCTCTACGAGCAGTACTTC	CASSGGSDRPLYEQYF
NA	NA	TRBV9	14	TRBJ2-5	TGTGCCAGCAGCGTCGACAGGACTCAAGAGACCCAGTACTTC	CASSVDRTQETQYF
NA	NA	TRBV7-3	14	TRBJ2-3	TGTGCCAGCAGCTTACTAGGAGAGACAGATACGCAGTATTTT	CASSLLGETDTQYF
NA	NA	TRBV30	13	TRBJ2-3	TGTGCCTGGGAAGCCGGGGGCACAGATACGCAGTATTTT	CAWEAGGTDTQYF
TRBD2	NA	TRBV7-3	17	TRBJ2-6	TGTGCCAGCAGCAAGTTGGGGGGGAGCTCTGGGGCCAACGTCCTGACTTTC	CASSKLGGSSGANVLTF
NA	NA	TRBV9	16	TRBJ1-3	TGTGCCAGCAGCGTAGAGTCCCGGTTCTCTGGAAACACCATATATTTT	CASSVESRFSGNTIYF
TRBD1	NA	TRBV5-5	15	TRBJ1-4	TGTGCCAGCAGCTTGGGACAGGGGGAAACCGGGGAACTGTTTTTT	CASSLGQGETGELFF
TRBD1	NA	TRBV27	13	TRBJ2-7	TGTGCCAGCAGTGAGGCGACAGGGTTCGAGCAGTACTTC	CASSEATGFEQYF
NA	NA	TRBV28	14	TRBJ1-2	TGTGCCAGCAGTAAACCCGGGAGGCTCTATGGCTACACCTTC	CASSKPGRLYGYTF
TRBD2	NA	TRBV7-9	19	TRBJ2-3	TGTGCCAGCAGCCCAGGGACTAGCGGGAGGGCCTCTAGCACAGATACGCAGTATTTT	CASSPGTSGRASSTDTQYF
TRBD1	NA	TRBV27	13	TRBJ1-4	TGTGCCAGCAAGACAGGGGTTAATGAAAAACTGTTTTTT	CASKTGVNEKLFF
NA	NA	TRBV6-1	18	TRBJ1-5	TGTGCCAGCAGTGAACCCAGGCAGAGAGTCTATAGCAATCAGCCCCAGCATTTT	CASSEPRQRVYSNQPQHF
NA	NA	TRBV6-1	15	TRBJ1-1	TGTGCCAGCGGCTGGACAGCCCGCCGAAACACTGAAGCTTTCTTT	CASGWTARRNTEAFF
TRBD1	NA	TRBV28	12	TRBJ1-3	TGTGCCAGCCAGGGGGCTGGAAACACCATATATTTT	CASQGAGNTIYF
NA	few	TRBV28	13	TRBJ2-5	TGTGCCAGCAGTGTTAGCGGAACAGAGACCCAGTACTTC	CASSVSGTETQYF
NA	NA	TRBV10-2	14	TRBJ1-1	TGCGCCAGCAGTGGAATAGGAGGGAACACTGAAGCTTTCTTT	CASSGIGGNTEAFF
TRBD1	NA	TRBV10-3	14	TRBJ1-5	TGTGCCATCAGTAAAGGGACAGTCGGTCAGCCCCAGCATTTT	CAISKGTVGQPQHF
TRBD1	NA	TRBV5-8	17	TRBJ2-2	TGTGCCAGCAGCCTCCACGGGACAGGGGTCGGCACCGGGGAGCTGTTTTTT	CASSLHGTGVGTGELFF
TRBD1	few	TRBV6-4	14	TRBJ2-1	TGTGCCAGCAGTCACGGGACAGGGGGCAATGAGCAGTTCTTC	CASSHGTGGNEQFF